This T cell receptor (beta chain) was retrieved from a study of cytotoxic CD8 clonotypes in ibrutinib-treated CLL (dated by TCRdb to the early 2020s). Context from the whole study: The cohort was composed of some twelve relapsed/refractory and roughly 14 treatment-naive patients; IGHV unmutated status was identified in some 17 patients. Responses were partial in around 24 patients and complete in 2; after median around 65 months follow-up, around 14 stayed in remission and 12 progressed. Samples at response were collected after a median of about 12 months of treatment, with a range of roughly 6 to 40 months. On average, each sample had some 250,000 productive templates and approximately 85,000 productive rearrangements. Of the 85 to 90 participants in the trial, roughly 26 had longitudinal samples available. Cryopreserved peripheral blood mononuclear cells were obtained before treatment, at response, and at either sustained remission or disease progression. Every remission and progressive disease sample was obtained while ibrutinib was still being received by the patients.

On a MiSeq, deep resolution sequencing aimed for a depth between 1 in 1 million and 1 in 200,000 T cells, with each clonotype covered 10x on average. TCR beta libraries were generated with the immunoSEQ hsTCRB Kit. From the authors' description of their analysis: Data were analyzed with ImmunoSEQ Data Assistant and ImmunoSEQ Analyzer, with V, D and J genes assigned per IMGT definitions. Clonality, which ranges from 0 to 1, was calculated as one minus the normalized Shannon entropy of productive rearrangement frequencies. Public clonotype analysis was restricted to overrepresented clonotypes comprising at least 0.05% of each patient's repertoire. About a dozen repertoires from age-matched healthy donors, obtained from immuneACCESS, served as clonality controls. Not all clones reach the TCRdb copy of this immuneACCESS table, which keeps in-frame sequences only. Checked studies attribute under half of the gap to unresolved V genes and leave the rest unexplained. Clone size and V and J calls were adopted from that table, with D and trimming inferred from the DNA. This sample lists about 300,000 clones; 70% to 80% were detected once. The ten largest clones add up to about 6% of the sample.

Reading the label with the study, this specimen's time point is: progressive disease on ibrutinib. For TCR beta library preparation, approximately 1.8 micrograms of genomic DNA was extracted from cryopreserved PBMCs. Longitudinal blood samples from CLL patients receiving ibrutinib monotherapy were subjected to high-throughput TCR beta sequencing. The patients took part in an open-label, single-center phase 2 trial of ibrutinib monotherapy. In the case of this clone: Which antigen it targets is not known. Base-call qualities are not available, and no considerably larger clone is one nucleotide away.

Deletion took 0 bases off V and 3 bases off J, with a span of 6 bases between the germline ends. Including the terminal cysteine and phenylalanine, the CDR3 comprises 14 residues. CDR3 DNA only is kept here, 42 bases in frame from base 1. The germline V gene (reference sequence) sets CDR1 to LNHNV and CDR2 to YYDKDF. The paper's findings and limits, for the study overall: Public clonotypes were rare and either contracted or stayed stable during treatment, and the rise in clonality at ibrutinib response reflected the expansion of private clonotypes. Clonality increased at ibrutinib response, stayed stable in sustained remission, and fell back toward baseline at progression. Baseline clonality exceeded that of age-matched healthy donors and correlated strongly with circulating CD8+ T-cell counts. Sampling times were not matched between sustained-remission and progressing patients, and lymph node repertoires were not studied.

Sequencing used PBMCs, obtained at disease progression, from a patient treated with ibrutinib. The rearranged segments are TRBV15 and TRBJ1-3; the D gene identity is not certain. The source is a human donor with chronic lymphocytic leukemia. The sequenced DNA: TGTGCCACCAGCAGAGACAGTCTTGGAAACACCATATATTTT. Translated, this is CATSRDSLGNTIYF.